Presented here are 17 T cell receptor beta chains from one specimen sequenced in a study of T cell repertoires in cytomegalovirus infection. MiXCR was run by TCRdb on the reads, yielding one entry per CDR3 protein. The table includes approximately 200,000 distinct CDR3 sequences, roughly 20% detected once. Source material: CD8+ T cells from PBMCs. These receptors were taken from a human donor in good health (CMV status not recorded). Some clones in this sample may be carry-over from other donors' samples.

This clonotype appeared many times. This chain joins TRBV6-1 and TRBJ1-2; D possibly corresponds to TRBD1 (6 bases). V was pared by 7 bases and J by 4 bases, with 16 bases between. Germline assignment: CDR1 MNHNS and CDR2 SASEGT. The CDR3 covers 14 residues. CDR3: CASNPPGQAYGYTF. The CDR3 coding sequence is TGTGCCAGCAATCCGCCGGGACAAGCCTATGGCTACACCTTC.

V is TRBV14 and J is TRBJ2-3, with D maybe TRBD2 (5 bases). The V gene lost 0 bases and the J gene lost 1 base, with 14 bases spanning the gap. CDR3 size: 17 residues. Germline loops: CDR1 SGHDN, CDR2 FVKESK. DNA of the CDR3: TGTGCCAGCAGCCAAGAGGGGAGCGTACTCGGCACAGATACGCAGTATTTT. It translates to CASSQEGSVLGTDTQYF.

This chain connects TRBV19 to TRBJ1-1, with 8 nucleotides matching TRBD1. The CDR3 is 13 residues long. Germline-derived CDR1 and CDR2 are LNHDA and SQIVND (reference sequence). V gave up 10 bases and J gave up 7 bases; unmatched junction bases: 11. CDR3 sequence reads: CAIKDRGAGEAFF. Written as DNA, the CDR3 is TGTGCCATAAAAGACAGGGGCGCGGGTGAAGCTTTCTTT.

The chain couples TRBV5-1 to TRBJ2-7; perhaps TRBD2 as D (6 bases). CDR1 is SGHRS and CDR2 is YFSETQ in the germline V gene. The germline V and J ends were trimmed by 6 bases and 2 bases, with 15 bases remaining between them. The CDR3 is made up of 14 amino acids. CDR3 DNA: TGCGCCAGCACTTTTCTACGGGGGACCTACGAGCAGTACTTC. Protein sequence: CASTFLRGTYEQYF.

The J gene is TRBJ1-1, the V gene TRBV29-1; the D gene is possibly TRBD1 (5 bases). The V end lost 3 bases, the J end lost 6 bases, and 11 bases lay between the germline ends. There are 12 residues in the CDR3. Germline CDR1 is SQVTM and CDR2 is ANQGSEA. CDR3 region: CSVDPRGAEAFF. In nucleotides, the CDR3 is TGCAGCGTTGACCCTCGGGGGGCTGAAGCTTTCTTT.

The rearrangement joins TRBV28 to TRBJ1-1, with a tentative D call TRBD1 (5 bases). This CDR3 comprises 17 residues. Trimming shortened V by 5 bases and J by 3 bases, and 22 bases separated the two germline ends. The germline CDR1 and CDR2 sequences are MDHEN and SYDVKM. The CDR3 DNA follows: TGTGCCAGCAGTCTAAACCCAGGGTACCGTGAGGACACTGAAGCTTTCTTT. Translation gives CASSLNPGYREDTEAFF.

The chain recombines TRBV29-1 with TRBJ1-1; D perhaps matches TRBD1 (5 bases). Germline CDR1 reads SQVTM; CDR2 reads ANQGSEA. The CDR3 consists of 12 residues. Trimming took 6 bases from V and 7 from J, leaving 15 bases between them. The CDR3 region is CSVFGTGGEAFF. In DNA, the CDR3 is TGCAGCGTCTTCGGGACCGGGGGTGAAGCTTTCTTT.

The chain has TRBV5-6 and TRBJ1-5; D not certain. V lost 2 bases and J lost 4, with 10 bases in between. The length of the CDR3 is 14 residues. Germline loops: CDR1 SGHDT, CDR2 YYEEEE. In DNA, the CDR3 is TGTGCCAGCAGCTTTGGGGTTGGAAATCAGCCCCAGCATTTT. Protein: CASSFGVGNQPQHF.

This clonotype was detected only a few times. The genes are TRBV2 and TRBJ2-3; D uncertain. Germline CDR1 reads SNHLY; CDR2 reads FYNNEI. The V and J ends lost 2 bases and 2 bases respectively, with 5 bases between them. The CDR3 consists of 13 residues. This CDR3 reads CASSERSTDTQYF. In DNA, the CDR3 is TGTGCCAGCAGTGAAAGGTCCACAGATACGCAGTATTTT. Full variable domain (missing parts from reference TRBV2 and TRBJ2-3): EPEVTQTPSHQVTQMGQEVILRCVPISNHLYFYWYRQILGQKVEFLVSFYNNEISEKSEIFDDQFSVERPDGSNFTLKIRSTKLEDSAMYFCASSERSTDTQYFGPGTRLTVL.

DNA of the CDR3: TGCGCCAGCAGCCAGTCAACGACTGTATACGAGCAGTACTTC. This codes for CASSQSTTVYEQYF. The chain links TRBV4-1 to TRBJ2-7; D gene uncertain. Trimming stripped 3 bases from V and 4 bases from J, with 13 bases between. Germline CDR1 is MGHRA and CDR2 is YSYEKL. CDR3 length: 14 residues.

The chain recombines TRBV11-2 with TRBJ2-5, with D maybe TRBD2 (5 bases). The germline V gene has CDR1 SGHAT and CDR2 FQNNGV. The CDR3 is made up of 13 amino acids. Trimming stripped 2 bases from V and 6 bases from J, with 10 bases between. Here the CDR3 reads CASSLNPGKTQYF. CDR3 sequence (DNA): TGTGCCAGCAGCTTAAATCCCGGGAAGACCCAGTACTTC.

Only a few counts were recorded for this clonotype. Written as DNA, the CDR3 is TGCAGCGTTCCCAATGCAGCTAACTATGGCTACACCTTC. Its translation: CSVPNAANYGYTF. The chain couples TRBV29-1 to TRBJ1-2; D unclear. The CDR3 contains 13 residues. Trimming took 5 bases from V and 0 from J, leaving 10 bases between them. Looked up from germline, CDR1 is SQVTM and CDR2 is ANQGSEA.

This clonotype was picked up a small number of times. This chain uses TRBV28 with TRBJ1-1; no clear D gene. V lost 9 bases and J 4 bases, leaving 6 bases between the germline ends. CDR1 is MDHEN, CDR2 SYDVKM, per germline. The length of the CDR3 is 10 residues. This CDR3 is CASKGTEAFF. The CDR3 DNA is TGTGCCAGTAAGGGCACTGAAGCTTTCTTT. Based on the CDR3 plus reference TRBV28 and TRBJ1-1, the full variable domain is DVKVTQSSRYLVKRTGEKVFLECVQDMDHENMFWYRQDPGLGLRLIYFSYDVKMKEKGDIPEGYSVSREKKERFSLILESASTNQTSMYLCASKGTEAFFGQGTRLTVV.

This clonotype was counted between two and nine times. The chain carries TRBV7-9 and TRBJ1-1; TRBD1 matches at 7 bases. V shed 1 base and J 8 bases; nucleotides not matched to a gene: 1. The CDR3 spans 12 residues. Per the germline V gene, CDR1 is SEHNR and CDR2 is FQNEAQ (reference sequence). The CDR3 nucleotides are TGTGCCAGCAGCTTAGAGGGACAGGAAGCTTTCTTT. Protein product: CASSLEGQEAFF.

This chain links TRBV28 with TRBJ2-7; 7 nucleotides align to TRBD2. CDR1 is MDHEN and CDR2 is SYDVKM in the germline V gene. CDR3 length: 13 residues. V lost 7 bases, J lost 3 bases, and 6 bases stayed unmatched. This CDR3 is CASNVGGGYEQYF. The CDR3 DNA reads as TGTGCCAGCAACGTTGGGGGGGGCTACGAGCAGTACTTC.

This clonotype was detected many times. V is TRBV4-1 and J is TRBJ2-1; the match to TRBD2 covers 12 bases. The CDR3 sequence is 15 residues long. The junction had 5 bases not matched to a gene; V was cut back by 2 bases and J by 9 bases. Germline CDR1 is MGHRA and CDR2 is YSYEKL. Here the CDR3 reads CASSQLAGGRSEQFF. The DNA of the CDR3 is TGCGCCAGCAGCCAACTAGCGGGGGGGCGTTCTGAGCAGTTCTTC.

This clonotype has just a few counts. J is TRBJ2-7 and V is TRBV7-6, with D unclear. This CDR3 spans 13 amino acids. Germline-derived CDR1 and CDR2 are SGHVS and FNYEAQ. The V end lost 5 bases, the J end lost 3 bases, and 11 bases lay between the germline ends. CDR3 DNA: TGTGCCAGCAGCCCGCCTCAGGTCTACGAGCAGTACTTC. Translating it yields CASSPPQVYEQYF.